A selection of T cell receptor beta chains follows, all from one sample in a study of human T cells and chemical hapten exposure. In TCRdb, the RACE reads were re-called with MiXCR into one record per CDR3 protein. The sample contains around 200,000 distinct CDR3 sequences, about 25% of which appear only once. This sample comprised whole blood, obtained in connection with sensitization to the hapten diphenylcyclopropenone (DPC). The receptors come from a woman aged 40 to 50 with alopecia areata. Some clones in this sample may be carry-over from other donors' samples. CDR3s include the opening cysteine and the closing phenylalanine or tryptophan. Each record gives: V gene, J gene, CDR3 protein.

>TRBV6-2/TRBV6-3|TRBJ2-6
CASSYGRAPSGANVLTF
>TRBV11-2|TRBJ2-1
CASSLTGTNEQFF
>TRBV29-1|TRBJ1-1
CSVDRDDVGAFF
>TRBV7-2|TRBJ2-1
CASSGTSRGEQFF
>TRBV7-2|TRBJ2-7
CASSFAGGPPYEQYF
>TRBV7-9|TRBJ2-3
CASSLGSRGTDTQYF
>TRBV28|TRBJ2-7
CASSFVLTSGRAHEQYF
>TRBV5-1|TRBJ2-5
CASTFSPREGETQYF
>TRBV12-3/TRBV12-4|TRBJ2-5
CASSTRDQETQYF
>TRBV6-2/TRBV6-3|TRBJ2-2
CASSLPLSSGRGELFF
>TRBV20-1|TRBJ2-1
CSARSRGEGSYNEQFF
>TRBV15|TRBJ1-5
CATSRPRGNQPQHF
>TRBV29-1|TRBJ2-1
CSVAGAGYNEQFF
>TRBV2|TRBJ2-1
CASRELAGVVNEQFF
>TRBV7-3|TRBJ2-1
CASSLTLGQQFF
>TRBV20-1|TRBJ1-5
CSAHQGLERPQHF
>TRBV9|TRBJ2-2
CASSTIPGELFF
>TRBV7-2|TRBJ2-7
CASSFGGDAYEQYF
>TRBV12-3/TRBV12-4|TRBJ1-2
CASSQVSGNYGYTF
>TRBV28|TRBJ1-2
CASSSQGSPNYGYTF
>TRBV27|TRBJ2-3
CASRGAGLNTDTQYF
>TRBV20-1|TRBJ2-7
CSARGVRVNPYEQYF
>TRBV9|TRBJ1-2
CASSVGGRANYGYTF
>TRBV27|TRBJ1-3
CASSLSWGSGNTIYF
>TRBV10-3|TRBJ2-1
CAISDPILAATYNEQFF
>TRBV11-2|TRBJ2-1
CASSLTTGESLQFF
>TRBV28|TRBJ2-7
CASRRVFSDEQYF
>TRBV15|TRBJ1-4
CATSRDVDGGEKLFF
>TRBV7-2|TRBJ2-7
CASSLAQYEQYF
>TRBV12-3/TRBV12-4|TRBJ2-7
CASSLRSSGSGEQYF
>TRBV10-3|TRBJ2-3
CAISERDLNTDTQYF
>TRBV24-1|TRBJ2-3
CATSDSSRLASGTDTQYF
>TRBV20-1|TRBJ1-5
CSARPQSNQPQHF
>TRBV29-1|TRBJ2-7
CSVVNRGTHEQYF
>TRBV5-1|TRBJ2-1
CASSSVDGSSYNEQFF
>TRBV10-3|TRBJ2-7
CATGGTYEQYF
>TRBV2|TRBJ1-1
CASRVQGDTEAFF
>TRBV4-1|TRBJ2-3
CASSQGGLRGITQYF
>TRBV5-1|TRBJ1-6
CASTGAPNSPLHF
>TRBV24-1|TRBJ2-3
CATSMTDTQYF
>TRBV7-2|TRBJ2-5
CASSRGIQETQYF
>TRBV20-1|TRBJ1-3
CSAPRTSHSGNTIYF
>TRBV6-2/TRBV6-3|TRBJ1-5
CASTGALWNQPQHF
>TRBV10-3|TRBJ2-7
CAISDDRALVGEQYF
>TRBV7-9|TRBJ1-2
CASSQIKDRDGYTF
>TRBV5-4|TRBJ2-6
CASSLEANRVAGANVLTF
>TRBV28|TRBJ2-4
CARRIIRSGPIAKNIQYF
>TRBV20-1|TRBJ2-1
CSAELAGRSYNEQFF
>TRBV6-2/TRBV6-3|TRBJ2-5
CASVEGGLETQYF
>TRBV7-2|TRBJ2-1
CASSLMLLAGGNEQFF
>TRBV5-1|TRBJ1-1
CASSLEDRTEAFF
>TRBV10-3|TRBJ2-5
CAISGRGEETQYF
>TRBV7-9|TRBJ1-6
CASSPSTGNSPLHF
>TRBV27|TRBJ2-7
CASSWTSGSSYEQYF
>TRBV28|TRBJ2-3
CASSSRKGGTPGDTQYF
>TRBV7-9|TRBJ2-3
CASSFGTSGLSTDTQYF
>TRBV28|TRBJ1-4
CASRDVRATNEKLFF
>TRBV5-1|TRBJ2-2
CASSLDRALTGELFF
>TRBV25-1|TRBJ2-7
CASSEGARDEQYF